The clone carrying this T cell receptor beta chain was detected a few times. These data come from a study of beta chain features in type 1 diabetes. TCRB transcripts that were expressed got sequenced, as all of the isolated RNA had been reverse transcribed. Sequencing used immunoSEQ multiplex PCR; TCRdb keeps in-frame clones, though not all of them. The data show roughly 500,000 clones, approximately 31% seen once. V was clipped by 1 base and J by 5 bases, with 8 bases between them. This CDR3 comprises 12 residues. The germline CDR1 and CDR2 sequences are GTSNPN and SVGIG (reference sequence). This TCR was recovered from a man aged 18 to 29 in good health. Sample: naive CD4+ T cells from blood. The chain couples TRBV30 to TRBJ2-5; D remains ambiguous. The CDR3 sequence is CAWSGGWETQYF. CDR3 sequence (DNA): TGTGCCTGGAGTGGAGGTTGGGAGACCCAGTACTTC.